The clone carrying this T cell receptor beta chain was seen ten or more times. Its antigen is still unknown. The authors built TCR beta libraries using iRepertoire HTBI primers and Arm-PCR of CDR3 regions. TCRdb re-called the multiplex PCR reads through MiXCR, storing one row per CDR3 protein. The sample includes approximately 440,000 distinct CDR3 sequences, roughly 17% of them seen just once. Trimming took 3 bases from V and 7 from J, leaving 12 bases between them. The CDR3 is 13 amino acids. The data were obtained in a study of regulatory T cells in long-lasting Graves disease. Study-level points and caveats: Thyroid tissue went unstudied; only peripheral blood was examined. There were preferences for TRBV28, TRBJ1-2 and TRBJ2-5 in persistent disease.

Documented time point: newly diagnosed GD, antithyroid drugs for less than 3 months. PBMC RNA was the source of the TCR library. The sample also formed part of further work on T cells in Graves' hyperthyroidism and ophthalmopathy.

The source material was peripheral blood mononuclear cells (PBMCs), sampled at new diagnosis, from a patient treated with antithyroid drugs. This clonotype was obtained from a middle-aged man with Graves disease. The chain carries TRBV12-3 or TRBV12-4 and TRBJ1-2, with D tentatively TRBD1 (5 bases). The CDR3 DNA reads as TGTGCCAGCAGTTTCACGGGGGGTCTTGGCTACACCTTC. The encoded protein is CASSFTGGLGYTF.